The clone carrying this TCR beta chain turned up a few times. Its antigen is not identified. Trimming cost V 5 bases and J 0 bases, with 11 bases left between them. The CDR3 loop spans 15 amino acids. Collection of about 9.4 milliliters of peripheral blood was performed for each donor. Every sample had a minimum of 6.5 million PBMCs isolated. Primers used in a second PCR of about 7 to 12 cycles were a sample-barcoded 5' primer and a J-beta primer mix. TCRdb re-called the 5' RACE reads with MiXCR, one entry per CDR3 protein. This sample carries 850,000 to 1,000,000 distinct CDR3 sequences, under 50% of them seen once, and the ten largest clones take 13%. These data come from a study of blood T cells in healthy people across ages. Study-wide findings and caveats: Older age coincided with a roughly linear decline in TCR beta diversity per million T cells. It was the long-lived donors that had more naive CD4+ cells and higher diversity than aged donors.

This receptor was taken from a young man in good health. The V gene is TRBV12-3 or TRBV12-4, the J gene TRBJ1-3, with D perhaps TRBD1 (6 bases). The sequencing input was blood. The DNA of the CDR3 is TGTGCCAGCAGTCTACAGGGTCTCTCTGGAAACACCATATATTTT. This translates into CASSLQGLSGNTIYF.